Below are 14 T cell receptor beta chains sequenced from a single sample in a study of T cell responses to AZD1222 COVID-19 vaccine. Assay: immunoSEQ multiplex PCR; the TCRdb copy retains only in-frame clones and omits some. The table shows around 110,000 clones, with approximately 89% occurring only once. The sequenced sample was peripheral blood, obtained on day 0 of AZD1222 vaccination. These receptors were taken from an adult in good health.

J is TRBJ1-2 and V is TRBV3-1 (or the pseudogene TRBV3-2); D unresolved. Germline assignment: CDR1 LGHDT and CDR2 YNNKEL (reference sequence). The V end was cut by 4 bases, the J end by 7 bases, with 16 bases between. The CDR3 totals 14 residues. CDR3 sequence reads: CASSLEPGSSGYTF. In DNA, the CDR3 is TGTGCCAGCAGCCTTGAACCAGGTTCGAGTGGCTACACCTTC.

The chain couples TRBV6-5 to TRBJ1-5; no reliable D call. Germline CDR1 reads MNHEY; CDR2 reads SVGAGI. The CDR3 totals 12 residues. V shed 7 bases and J shed 3 bases, with 7 bases lying between them. CDR3 coding DNA: TGTGCCAGCACAACAGCCAATCAGCCCCAGCATTTT. Amino acid sequence: CASTTANQPQHF.

This clone came up once. This chain joins TRBV2 and TRBJ2-7; D gene uncertain. This CDR3 is built from 11 residues. V was shortened by 6 bases and J by 3 bases, with 6 bases between the two germline ends. In germline, CDR1 is SNHLY, CDR2 FYNNEI. CDR3 in amino acids: CASRDYYEQYF. The CDR3 DNA reads TGTGCCAGCAGGGATTACTACGAGCAGTACTTC.

This clone was seen more than once but under ten times. CDR3 bases: TGTGCCAGCGCCGAAGACAGCTCCTATAATTCACCCCTCCACTTT. This codes for CASAEDSSYNSPLHF. The chain is built from TRBV2 and TRBJ1-6, with D perhaps TRBD1 (5 bases). Germline V gives CDR1 SNHLY, CDR2 FYNNEI. There are 15 residues in the CDR3. V was trimmed by 8 bases and J by 0 bases, leaving 11 bases between them.

This sequence joins TRBV6-2 or TRBV6-3 and TRBJ1-1, with D perhaps TRBD1 (5 bases). Germline assignment: CDR1 MNHEY and CDR2 SVGEGT. The V end lost 5 bases, the J end lost 4 bases, and 14 bases lay between the germline ends. The CDR3 spans 14 residues. The CDR3 sequence is CASSTGTESTEAFF. In DNA, the CDR3 is TGTGCCAGCAGTACCGGGACGGAAAGCACTGAAGCTTTCTTT.

This clone was seen a single time. This rearrangement joins TRBV12-5 to TRBJ2-5, with TRBD2 identical over 15 bases. The V segment lost 3 bases and the J segment 2 bases; nucleotides outside the gene matches: 1. Per the germline V gene, CDR1 is LGHNT and CDR2 is FRNRAP. The CDR3 consists of 16 residues. The CDR3: CASGFGLAGGQETQYF. The CDR3 DNA is TGTGCTAGTGGTTTCGGACTAGCGGGGGGGCAAGAGACCCAGTACTTC.

The chain carries TRBV7-2 and TRBJ1-5; 7 nucleotides line up with TRBD1. CDR1 is SGHTA and CDR2 is FQGNSA in the germline V gene. With 1 base clipped from V and 1 base from J, the junction kept 4 bases outside the gene matches. This CDR3 has 16 amino acids. CDR3 coding DNA: TGTGCCAGCAGCTTAGTAGGGGGCAGGAGCAATCAGCCCCAGCATTTT. Its protein is CASSLVGGRSNQPQHF.

The count of this clone is one. The J gene is TRBJ1-4, the V gene TRBV15; D is perhaps TRBD1 (5 bases). The V and J ends lost 0 bases and 7 bases respectively, with 12 bases between them. CDR3 length: 15 residues. Germline CDR1 reads LNHNV; CDR2 reads YYDKDF (reference sequence). The CDR3 region is CATSREGEVFEKLFF. CDR3 coding DNA: TGTGCCACCAGCAGAGAGGGGGAGGTATTTGAAAAACTGTTTTTT.

The chain couples TRBV19 to TRBJ2-5; D is uncertain. Between the trimmed V and J ends, which lost 4 bases and 5 bases, there was a span of 11 bases. CDR3 length: 13 residues. The germline V gene encodes CDR1 LNHDA and CDR2 SQIVND (reference sequence). CDR3: CASSTLIRETQYF. The CDR3 DNA reads TGTGCCAGTAGTACATTGATCCGCGAGACCCAGTACTTC.

The gene calls are TRBV7-8 and TRBJ1-3; D uncertain. V was pared by 5 bases and J by 2 bases, with 25 bases between. The CDR3 contains 19 residues. Germline-derived CDR1 and CDR2 are SGHVS and FQNEAQ. CDR3 bases: TGTGCCAGCAGCCATTCAGAGGTGGTTAGGGCGACGGCTGGAAACACCATATATTTT. Its protein product is CASSHSEVVRATAGNTIYF. The entire variable domain, with the rest obtained from reference TRBV7-8 and TRBJ1-3, is as follows: GAGVSQSPRYKVAKRGQDVALRCDPISGHVSLFWYQQALGQGPEFLTYFQNEAQLDKSGLPSDRFFAERPEGSVSTLKIQRTQQEDSAVYLCASSHSEVVRATAGNTIYFGEGSWLTVV.

The chain has TRBV5-4 and TRBJ1-1; D perhaps matches TRBD1 (5 bases). Germline CDR1 SGHNT, CDR2 YYREEE (reference sequence). There are 16 residues in the CDR3. Trimming shortened V by 1 base and J by 0 bases, and 13 bases separated the two germline ends. CDR3 sequence reads: CASSLFGGLLNTEAFF. CDR3 in DNA: TGTGCCAGCAGCTTGTTCGGGGGACTCTTGAACACTGAAGCTTTCTTT. The complete variable domain, with remaining parts taken from reference TRBV5-4 and TRBJ1-1, reads ETGVTQSPTHLIKTRGQQVTLRCSSQSGHNTVSWYQQALGQGPQFIFQYYREEENGRGNFPPRFSGLQFPNYSSELNVNALELDDSALYLCASSLFGGLLNTEAFFGQGTRLTVV.

The genes are TRBV6-2 or TRBV6-3 and TRBJ2-1; 12 bases align to TRBD2. The CDR3 is 15 amino acids. J lost 11 bases, V lost 2 bases, and 7 bases had no gene match. From germline, CDR1 is MNHEY and CDR2 SVGEGT. CDR3 in DNA: TGTGCCAGCAGTTACGAGACTAGCGGGGGTTGGCAGCAGTTCTTC. Translation gives CASSYETSGGWQQFF.

J is TRBJ1-1 and V is TRBV3-1 (or the pseudogene TRBV3-2); TRBD1 is a possible D gene (6 bases). The CDR3 runs 17 residues. Trimming cost V 5 bases and J 3 bases, with 22 bases left between them. Germline CDR1 LGHDT, CDR2 YNNKEL (reference sequence). CDR3: CASSKGSQGLWDTEAFF. DNA of the CDR3: TGTGCCAGCAGCAAAGGGTCACAGGGCCTATGGGACACTGAAGCTTTCTTT.

The chain is built from TRBV10-1 and TRBJ2-3, with 9 bases matching TRBD2. With V trimmed by 3 bases and J by 7 bases, 8 bases remained unmatched. Germline V lookup: CDR1 WNHNN, CDR2 SYGVQD (reference sequence). The CDR3 spans 15 residues. CDR3 sequence: CASSDGLAGWNTQYF. CDR3 nucleotides: TGCGCCAGCAGTGATGGGCTAGCGGGGTGGAATACGCAGTATTTT.